The 27 T cell receptor beta chains listed next were all sequenced from one sample in a study of human T cells and chemical hapten exposure. One entry per CDR3 protein, called by TCRdb with MiXCR from the RACE reads. This table holds some 74,000 distinct CDR3 sequences, around 13% found once. This sample's time point: pre-sensitization, week 0. Stated treatment: therapeutic diphenylcyclopropenone sensitization with weekly scalp DPC. Here the sequenced sample was whole blood, taken in connection with sensitization to the hapten diphenylcyclopropenone (DPC). The receptor source for this set is a woman between 50 and 59 years old with alopecia areata. Some clones in this sample may be carry-over from other donors' samples.

V usage is TRBV18 and J usage is TRBJ2-3; 7 nucleotides agree with TRBD2. Germline CDR1 is KGHSH and CDR2 is LQKENI. The CDR3 length is 17 residues. V was pared by 3 bases and J by 0 bases, with 9 bases of the junction left unmatched. The CDR3 loop is CASSPRGTAISTDTQYF. In DNA form, the CDR3 reads TGTGCCAGCTCACCGCGGGGGACGGCCATTAGCACAGATACGCAGTATTTT.

The sample holds a few counts of this clonotype. V gene TRBV3-1 combines with J gene TRBJ1-1; D is uncertain. The ends were cut back, 1 base at V and 10 bases at J, with 13 bases in the middle. Germline CDR1 and CDR2: LGHDT and YNNKEL (reference sequence). The CDR3 sequence is 13 residues long. The CDR3 spells CASSQGRRLVAFF. The CDR3 coding sequence is TGTGCCAGCAGCCAAGGGCGACGCTTGGTAGCTTTCTTT.

The rearrangement joins TRBV14 to TRBJ1-4, with TRBD1 identical over 9 bases. This CDR3 has 16 residues. From germline, CDR1 is SGHDN and CDR2 FVKESK. The junction had 12 bases not matched to a gene; V was cut back by 3 bases and J by 10 bases. The CDR3 reads CASSHYGTGKDGKLFF. CDR3 DNA sequence: TGTGCCAGCAGCCACTACGGGACAGGGAAAGATGGAAAACTGTTTTTT.

The rearrangement uses TRBV7-2 and TRBJ2-1; 13 bases agree with TRBD2. V dropped 5 bases and J dropped 4; count of bases not matched to a gene: 5. Germline V gene sequence: CDR1 SGHTA, CDR2 FQGNSA. This CDR3 contains 16 residues. CDR3 in DNA: TGTGCCAGCAGCCCTTTACTAGCGGGAGGGTACAATGAGCAGTTCTTC. It encodes CASSPLLAGGYNEQFF.

This clonotype was seen a handful of times. The V gene is TRBV9, the J gene TRBJ2-7; D is ambiguous. The CDR3 length is 12 residues. Germline V gene sequence: CDR1 SGDLS, CDR2 YYNGEE. Trimming stripped 3 bases from V and 7 bases from J, with 11 bases between. The DNA of the CDR3 is TGTGCCAGCAGCGAACTCAACAGAGAGCAGTACTTC. Amino acids: CASSELNREQYF.

V gene TRBV28 combines with J gene TRBJ2-7, with D unclear. Germline CDR1 is MDHEN and CDR2 is SYDVKM. The CDR3 sequence is 13 residues long. The ends were cut back, 6 bases at V and 9 bases at J, with 18 bases in the middle. The CDR3 region has the DNA TGTGCCAGCAGACCCTTGGTTCGCAGTAGGCAGTACTTC. As protein: CASRPLVRSRQYF.

This clonotype has ten or more counts. The chain couples TRBV12-3 or TRBV12-4 to TRBJ2-2; D unclear. This CDR3 has 14 amino acids. Trimming shortened V by 9 bases and J by 1 base, and 12 bases separated the two germline ends. The CDR3 here is CASLQTENTGELFF. The CDR3, as DNA: TGTGCCAGTTTACAGACCGAGAACACCGGGGAGCTGTTTTTT.

V is TRBV12-2 and J is TRBJ1-1. TRBV12-2 is tagged as a pseudogene. The CDR3 length is 14 residues. CDR3 sequence: CASRLVFRGTEAFF. CDR3 DNA sequence: TGTGCAAGTCGCTTAGTTTTCAGAGGGACTGAAGCTTTCTTT.

As to this clonotype: A much larger clone is a single base away; this may be a read error. CDR3 coding DNA: TGTGCCAGCTCACCACGGCAGGGCACCTACGAGCAGCACTTC. It yields the protein CASSPRQGTYEQHF. The chain employs TRBV18 and TRBJ2-7, with a possible D match to TRBD1 (5 bases). CDR3 size: 14 residues. The germline V gene encodes CDR1 KGHSH and CDR2 LQKENI.

This clonotype was observed a handful of times. The chain carries TRBV27 and TRBJ1-1; 7 bases line up with TRBD1. J gave up 5 bases and V 5 bases, and 5 bases lay outside the gene matches. Germline loops: CDR1 MNHEY, CDR2 SMNVEV (reference sequence). There are 13 residues in the CDR3. CDR3 nucleotides: TGTGCCAGCAGTGAGGGGGCGTGGACTGAAGCTTTCTTT. Encoded protein: CASSEGAWTEAFF.

A few counts support this clonotype. V and J are TRBV30 and TRBJ2-7, with 7 nucleotides matching TRBD1. V lost 4 bases to trimming and J lost 0 bases; unmatched junction nucleotides: 6. The CDR3 loop spans 14 amino acids. Germline CDR1 and CDR2: GTSNPN and SVGIG (reference sequence). The CDR3: CAWTGQSGSYEQYF. Written as DNA, the CDR3 is TGTGCCTGGACGGGACAGTCCGGCTCCTACGAGCAGTACTTC. The full variable domain, in which reference TRBV30 and TRBJ2-7 provide the parts outside the CDR3, is SQTIHQWPATLVQPVGSPLSLECTVEGTSNPNLYWYRQAAGRGLQLLFYSVGIGQISSEVPQNLSASRPQDRQFILSSKKLLLSDSGFYLCAWTGQSGSYEQYFGPGTRLTVT.

This sequence joins TRBV28 and TRBJ1-5, with a weak D call TRBD1 (5 bases). The germline V and J ends were trimmed by 5 bases and 4 bases, with 9 bases remaining between them. This CDR3 contains 13 residues. Germline CDR1 MDHEN, CDR2 SYDVKM. CDR3 DNA sequence: TGTGCCAGCAGTCGACAGAATAATCAGCCCCAGCATTTT. This codes for CASSRQNNQPQHF.

The chain recombines TRBV14 with TRBJ2-2; no reliable D call. This CDR3 is 11 amino acids long. The V and J ends lost 5 bases and 7 bases respectively, with 5 bases between them. Germline CDR1 and CDR2: SGHDN and FVKESK. CDR3 region: CASSFFGELFF. CDR3 coding DNA: TGTGCCAGCAGCTTCTTCGGGGAGCTGTTTTTT.

This clonotype has at least ten counts. Here the CDR3 reads CASSQNILYEQYF. The CDR3 coding sequence is TGTGCCAGCAGCCAAAACATCCTCTACGAGCAGTACTTC. The J gene is TRBJ2-7, the V gene TRBV3-1; D is undetermined. The CDR3 is made up of 13 amino acids. The germline V gene has CDR1 LGHDT and CDR2 YNNKEL (reference sequence). Between the trimmed V and J ends, which lost 2 bases and 3 bases, there was a span of 8 bases.

This clonotype occurred a few times. V usage is TRBV7-6 and J usage is TRBJ2-1; TRBD2 aligns across 13 bases. This CDR3 has 18 residues. Germline V gene sequence: CDR1 SGHVS, CDR2 FNYEAQ. J lost 7 bases, V lost 0 bases, and 9 bases had no gene match. The CDR3 protein is CASSLAFAGTSGTNEQFF. As DNA, the CDR3 is TGTGCCAGCAGCTTAGCGTTCGCCGGGACTAGCGGGACTAATGAGCAGTTCTTC. Using reference TRBV7-6 and TRBJ2-1 for the parts outside the CDR3, the full variable domain is GAGVSQSPRYKVTKRGQDVALRCDPISGHVSLYWYRQALGQGPEFLTYFNYEAQQDKSGLPNDRFSAERPEGSISTLTIQRTEQRDSAMYRCASSLAFAGTSGTNEQFFGPGTRLTVL.

This clonotype was seen a handful of times. The chain links TRBV11-2 to TRBJ1-3; D gene ambiguous. The V end was cut by 1 base, the J end by 2 bases, with 12 bases between. There are 16 residues in the CDR3. Germline lookup yields CDR1 SGHAT and CDR2 FQNNGV. The CDR3 DNA reads as TGTGCCAGCAGCTTAGCCTCTGTGGTCCCTGGAAACACCATATATTTT. It translates to CASSLASVVPGNTIYF.

This clonotype appeared many times. The V gene is TRBV2, the J gene TRBJ2-2, with D hard to call. The V end lost 6 bases, the J end lost 0 bases, and 8 bases lay between the germline ends. CDR1 is SNHLY and CDR2 is FYNNEI in the germline V gene. The CDR3 spans 14 residues. CDR3 sequence reads: CASRASTNTGELFF. The CDR3 bases are TGTGCCAGCAGAGCTTCCACGAACACCGGGGAGCTGTTTTTT. The variable domain in full, completed from reference TRBV2 and TRBJ2-2, reads EPEVTQTPSHQVTQMGQEVILRCVPISNHLYFYWYRQILGQKVEFLVSFYNNEISEKSEIFDDQFSVERPDGSNFTLKIRSTKLEDSAMYFCASRASTNTGELFFGEGSRLTVL.

This chain connects TRBV6-5 to TRBJ2-3; TRBD2 matches 10 bases. The CDR3 runs 15 residues. Germline CDR1 reads MNHEY; CDR2 reads SVGAGI. Trimming cost V 6 bases and J 0 bases; bases outside gene matches: 3. DNA for the CDR3: TGTGCCAGCAGAGGACTAGCGGAAAGCACAGATACGCAGTATTTT. It specifies CASRGLAESTDTQYF.

Ten or more counts support this clonotype. The V call is TRBV14, the J call TRBJ2-7; D not resolved. This CDR3 has 14 amino acids. V gave up 2 bases and J gave up 4 bases, with 12 bases separating them. Germline assignment: CDR1 SGHDN and CDR2 FVKESK. The CDR3 region is CASSQRPSSYEQYF. The CDR3 DNA sequence: TGTGCCAGCAGCCAAAGGCCTAGTTCGTACGAGCAGTACTTC.

The chain uses TRBV5-6 and TRBJ1-1; a weak D match, TRBD1 (5 bases). This CDR3 region has 16 residues. Trimming took 4 bases from V and 5 from J, leaving 21 bases between them. The V gene's germline CDR1 is SGHDT and CDR2 YYEEEE. This CDR3 is CASSLYLRGKGTEAFF. CDR3 in DNA: TGTGCCAGCAGCCTGTACTTGAGGGGCAAGGGGACTGAAGCTTTCTTT.

There are a few counts of this clonotype. The chain combines TRBV6-5 with TRBJ1-2; D call uncertain. CDR1 and CDR2 from the germline V gene are MNHEY and SVGAGI. Trimming took off 6 bases at V and 5 bases at J, with 16 bases between the two ends. The CDR3 loop spans 14 amino acids. The CDR3 is CASRPGNTVYGYTF. The CDR3 bases are TGTGCCAGCAGGCCGGGGAATACTGTTTATGGCTACACCTTC.

The CDR3 loop reads CASSLTKVPSTDTQYF. DNA for the CDR3: TGTGCCAGCAGCTTAACGAAAGTACCTAGCACAGATACGCAGTATTTT. V and J are TRBV7-2 and TRBJ2-3; D call uncertain. The CDR3 totals 16 residues. V gave up 2 bases and J gave up 0 bases, with 12 bases separating them. Germline CDR1 and CDR2: SGHTA and FQGNSA.

A few counts support this clonotype. The rearrangement links TRBV7-2 to TRBJ1-6, with D hard to call. In germline, CDR1 is SGHTA, CDR2 FQGNSA. CDR3 size: 14 residues. Trimming removed 5 bases from V and 9 bases from J, with 14 bases in between. The CDR3 protein is CASSPTPSTSPLHF. The CDR3 DNA is TGTGCCAGCAGCCCAACACCTTCGACTTCACCCCTCCACTTT.

The V call is TRBV5-6, the J call TRBJ1-4; no clear D. The CDR3 extends over 15 amino acids. Deletions cut 5 bases from V and 0 bases from J, with 11 bases between. Germline CDR1 SGHDT, CDR2 YYEEEE. In DNA, the CDR3 is TGTGCCAGCAGTTTCGCTAGGGCAACTAATGAAAAACTGTTTTTT. Its translation is CASSFARATNEKLFF.

This rearrangement joins TRBV12-3 or TRBV12-4 to TRBJ2-3, with a tentative D call TRBD1 (6 bases). Trimming shortened V by 6 bases and J by 0 bases, and 13 bases separated the two germline ends. CDR3 size: 15 residues. CDR3 in amino acids: CASSHHRASTDTQYF. CDR3 nucleotides: TGTGCCAGCAGCCACCACAGGGCTAGCACAGATACGCAGTATTTT.

The gene calls are TRBV29-1 and TRBJ2-7; 7 nucleotides match TRBD2. This CDR3 has 13 residues. J gave up 8 bases and V 0 bases, and 7 bases lay outside the gene matches. Germline lookup yields CDR1 SQVTM and CDR2 ANQGSEA. The CDR3 here is CSVEDSGGGQQYF. DNA of the CDR3: TGCAGCGTTGAAGACTCGGGGGGTGGCCAGCAGTACTTC.

This chain connects TRBV28 to TRBJ2-7; perhaps TRBD2 as D (5 bases). CDR3 length: 14 amino acids. Germline V gene lookup returns CDR1 MDHEN and CDR2 SYDVKM. Between the trimmed V and J ends, which lost 5 bases and 0 bases, there was a span of 11 bases. CDR3 sequence reads: CASSQLGSSYEQYF. In DNA, the CDR3 is TGTGCCAGCAGTCAACTAGGGAGCTCCTACGAGCAGTACTTC.